These 13 T cell receptor beta chains share one sample of origin, sequenced in a study of blood T cell repertoires in COVID-19. Measured with immunoSEQ multiplex PCR; TCRdb has only the in-frame clones, and not every one. The sample holds about 72,000 clones, less than 95% seen once. The sample consisted of peripheral blood. The receptors originated from a woman aged 60-75 years with active COVID-19.

This sequence joins TRBV6-6 and TRBJ2-1; the match to TRBD2 covers 12 bases. The CDR3 extends over 17 amino acids. Trimming at V came to 5 bases and at J to 9 bases, leaving 14 bases not matched to a gene. Germline assignment: CDR1 MNHNY and CDR2 SVGAGI (reference sequence). CDR3 sequence (DNA): TGTGCCAGCAGTCCAGGGGGAACGGGACTAGCGGGTATTGAGCAGTTCTTC. This translates into CASSPGGTGLAGIEQFF.

This clone is a singleton in its sample. The V gene is TRBV6-6, the J gene TRBJ1-4, with unresolved D. The germline V and J ends were trimmed by 9 bases and 7 bases, with 9 bases remaining between them. The CDR3 is 11 amino acids. Germline V lookup: CDR1 MNHNY, CDR2 SVGAGI (reference sequence). CDR3: CASSPGEKLFF. The DNA of the CDR3 is TGTGCCAGTTCGCCCGGTGAAAAACTGTTTTTT.

The V gene is TRBV24-1, the J gene TRBJ2-7; D is ambiguous. Trimming cost V 1 base and J 7 bases, with 4 bases left between them. This CDR3 spans 11 amino acids. CDR1 and CDR2 from the germline V gene are KGHDR and SFDVKD. As DNA, the CDR3 is TGTGCCACCAGTGATTTCAGGGAGCAGTACTTC. It is translated as CATSDFREQYF.

In its sample, this clone was seen once. The chain combines TRBV15 with TRBJ2-1, with TRBD1 matching 7 bases. CDR1 is LNHNV and CDR2 is YYDKDF in the germline V gene (reference sequence). Trimming removed 0 bases from V and 4 bases from J; junction bases left unmatched: 0. CDR3 size: 14 residues. The CDR3, as DNA: TGTGCCACCAGCAGAGAGGACAGGTACAATGAGCAGTTCTTC. Its translation is CATSREDRYNEQFF.

This chain joins TRBV18 and TRBJ2-7; TRBD2 might be the D (6 bases). V was clipped by 6 bases and J by 3 bases, with 15 bases between them. Germline V gene sequence: CDR1 KGHSH, CDR2 LQKENI. The CDR3 is 14 residues long. The DNA of the CDR3 is TGTGCCAGCTCTAGCGGAGGGGCGCACTACGAGCAGTACTTC. Amino acids: CASSSGGAHYEQYF. Based on the CDR3 plus reference TRBV18 and TRBJ2-7, the full variable domain is NAGVMQNPRHLVRRRGQEARLRCSPMKGHSHVYWYRQLPEEGLKFMVYLQKENIIDESGMPKERFSAEFPKEGPSILRIQQVVRGDSAAYFCASSSGGAHYEQYFGPGTRLTVT.

This chain joins TRBV3-1 (or the pseudogene TRBV3-2) and TRBJ2-1; 7 bases agree with TRBD2. The CDR3 has 18 residues. The germline V gene encodes CDR1 LGHDT and CDR2 YNNKEL (reference sequence). The junction had 11 bases not matched to a gene; V was cut back by 0 bases and J by 3 bases. The CDR3 is CASSQDRAGEYRYNEQFF. The DNA for the CDR3 is TGTGCCAGCAGCCAAGATCGGGCGGGAGAATACCGCTACAATGAGCAGTTCTTC.

The chain employs TRBV27 and TRBJ2-1; the D is unclear. Germline CDR1 MNHEY, CDR2 SMNVEV (reference sequence). This CDR3 has 13 amino acids. Trimming took off 6 bases at V and 5 bases at J, with 11 bases between the two ends. The DNA for the CDR3 is TGTGCCAGCAGGAGAACTACAAACAATGAGCAGTTCTTC. Translated: CASRRTTNNEQFF.

This clone appeared a single time. The CDR3 reads CASRQYSSTDTQYF. Here the CDR3 DNA reads TGTGCCAGCAGACAGTACTCTAGCACAGATACGCAGTATTTT. The chain uses TRBV6-5 and TRBJ2-3; no definite D call. The V and J ends lost 6 bases and 0 bases respectively, with 10 bases between them. CDR1 and CDR2 from the germline V gene are MNHEY and SVGAGI. The CDR3 totals 14 residues.

The CDR3 is CASSKARTSATNEQFF. The CDR3 DNA reads TGTGCCAGCAGCAAGGCCCGGACTAGCGCTACTAATGAGCAGTTCTTC. This rearrangement joins TRBV21-1 to TRBJ2-1; the table calls TRBD2, which could not be checked here. TRBV21-1 is a recognized pseudogene. The CDR3 has 16 residues.

The V call is TRBV5-4, the J call TRBJ2-6, with D perhaps TRBD2 (5 bases). This CDR3 spans 15 amino acids. V was shortened by 4 bases and J by 2 bases, with 10 bases between the two germline ends. CDR1 is SGHNT and CDR2 is YYREEE in the germline V gene (reference sequence). The CDR3 spells CASSGRGAGANVLTF. CDR3 coding DNA: TGTGCCAGCAGCGGACGGGGAGCTGGGGCCAACGTCCTGACTTTC.

The gene calls are TRBV7-8 and TRBJ2-7, with D perhaps matching TRBD1 (5 bases). The CDR3 length is 17 residues. V lost 5 bases and J lost 0, with 20 bases in between. Germline V gene lookup returns CDR1 SGHVS and CDR2 FQNEAQ. The chain's CDR3 is CASSLRQIVGFSYEQYF. Written as DNA, the CDR3 is TGTGCCAGCAGCCTGAGACAGATAGTAGGATTCTCCTACGAGCAGTACTTC.

This chain joins TRBV28 and TRBJ2-5; 8 nucleotides align to TRBD1. V trimming: 6 bases; J trimming: 7 bases; junction bases outside the gene matches: 13. The germline CDR1 and CDR2 sequences are MDHEN and SYDVKM. This CDR3 comprises 15 residues. The CDR3: CASSTTRTGRGTQYF. As DNA, the CDR3 is TGTGCCAGCAGCACAACCCGGACAGGGAGAGGGACCCAGTACTTC.

The chain recombines TRBV18 with TRBJ1-6; D gene uncertain. Germline V gene lookup returns CDR1 KGHSH and CDR2 LQKENI. The CDR3 consists of 16 residues. Trimming took 6 bases from V and 0 from J, leaving 12 bases between them. CDR3 residues: CASSPTASSYNSPLHF. For the CDR3, the DNA is TGTGCCAGCTCCCCGACGGCTAGCTCCTATAATTCACCCCTCCACTTT.